Presented here are 25 T cell receptor beta chains from one specimen sequenced in a study of regulatory T cells in long-lasting Graves disease. Documented time point: newly diagnosed GD, antithyroid drugs for less than 3 months. RNA extracted from PBMCs served as the sequencing template. Library construction for TCR beta used iRepertoire HTBI primers and Arm-PCR of CDR3 regions. TCRdb fed the multiplex PCR reads into MiXCR, producing one record per CDR3 protein. The top ten hold 12% of the sample, which has 560,000 or so distinct CDR3 sequences, about 16% seen once. In addition, the sample was reused for a study of T cells in Graves' hyperthyroidism and ophthalmopathy.

The specimen was peripheral blood mononuclear cells (PBMCs), collected at new diagnosis, from a patient treated with antithyroid drugs. The receptors derive from a man younger than 30 with Graves disease.

The rearrangement uses TRBV18 and TRBJ2-1; 7 nucleotides match TRBD2. CDR1 and CDR2 (germline): KGHSH, LQKENI. The J segment lost 4 bases and the V segment lost 5 bases, leaving 2 bases of the junction unmatched. The CDR3 spans 13 residues. For the CDR3, the DNA is TGTGCCAGCTCAAGAGCGGGATACAATGAGCAGTTCTTC. Translating gives CASSRAGYNEQFF.

This clonotype was seen many times. The chain recombines TRBV12-3 or TRBV12-4 with TRBJ2-5; TRBD2 agrees at 9 bases. V trimming: 5 bases; J trimming: 5 bases; junction bases outside the gene matches: 9. The CDR3 covers 15 residues. The CDR3 loop is CASSMGLAGVETQYF. The DNA for the CDR3 is TGTGCCAGCAGTATGGGTTTAGCGGGAGTGGAGACCCAGTACTTC.

A remark on this clonotype: A read error may produce the germline difference seen at one junction end. The DNA for the CDR3 is TGCGCCCCCAAAGGGGACAATAATTCACCTCTCCACTTT. Protein product: CAPKGDNNSPLHF. This sequence joins TRBV5-1 and TRBJ1-6; TRBD1 might be the D (6 bases). The length of the CDR3 is 13 residues. CDR1 is SGHRS, CDR2 YFSETQ, per germline. Based on the CDR3 plus reference TRBV5-1 and TRBJ1-6, the full variable domain is KAGVTQTPRYLIKTRGQQVTLSCSPISGHRSVSWYQQTPGQGLQFLFEYFSETQRNKGNFPGRFSGRQFSNSRSEMNVSTLELGDSALYLCAPKGDNNSPLHFGNGTRLTVT.

This clonotype appeared many times. J is TRBJ2-1 and V is TRBV25-1; D is perhaps TRBD2 (5 bases). The CDR3 contains 15 residues. From germline, CDR1 is MGHDK and CDR2 SYGVNS. The ends were cut back, 8 bases at V and 0 bases at J, with 14 bases in the middle. CDR3: CASAVTRNSYNEQFF. CDR3 bases: TGTGCCAGCGCCGTCACTAGGAACTCCTACAATGAGCAGTTCTTC.

This clonotype was detected only a few times. The rearrangement uses TRBV28 and TRBJ2-1; D uncertain. In germline, CDR1 is MDHEN, CDR2 SYDVKM. V dropped 6 bases and J dropped 3 bases, with 18 bases sitting between them. CDR3 size: 16 residues. The CDR3: CASSSPAEEIYNEQFF. CDR3 in DNA: TGTGCCAGCAGCTCCCCTGCAGAAGAAATCTACAATGAGCAGTTCTTC. The complete variable domain, with remaining parts taken from reference TRBV28 and TRBJ2-1, reads DVKVTQSSRYLVKRTGEKVFLECVQDMDHENMFWYRQDPGLGLRLIYFSYDVKMKEKGDIPEGYSVSREKKERFSLILESASTNQTSMYLCASSSPAEEIYNEQFFGPGTRLTVL.

The V gene is TRBV27, the J gene TRBJ2-1; D is possibly TRBD2 (6 bases). The ends were cut back, 6 bases at V and 9 bases at J, with 15 bases in the middle. CDR3 size: 13 residues. Germline CDR1 is MNHEY and CDR2 is SMNVEV (reference sequence). CDR3 DNA: TGTGCCAGCAGCGCCGGGGTCGGGGGTGAGCAGTTCTTC. Translating gives CASSAGVGGEQFF.

A remark on this clonotype: The junction departs from germline at one end; a sequencing error may be responsible. J is TRBJ2-5 and V is TRBV28; a weak D match, TRBD1 (6 bases). Germline CDR1 MDHEN, CDR2 SYDVKM. This CDR3 is built from 15 residues. The CDR3 reads CASSQQPGDRETQYF. CDR3 nucleotide sequence: TGCGCCAGCAGCCAACAACCAGGGGATCGCGAGACCCAGTACTTC. Filled out from reference TRBV28 and TRBJ2-5, the complete variable domain reads DVKVTQSSRYLVKRTGEKVFLECVQDMDHENMFWYRQDPGLGLRLIYFSYDVKMKEKGDIPEGYSVSREKKERFSLILESASTNQTSMYLCASSQQPGDRETQYFGPGTRLLVL.

This clonotype was observed many times. The chain carries TRBV20-1 and TRBJ2-1, with 9 bases that match TRBD1. The V segment lost 1 base and the J segment 4 bases; nucleotides outside the gene matches: 2. In germline, CDR1 is DFQATT, CDR2 SNEGSKA (reference sequence). CDR3 length: 14 residues. CDR3 DNA sequence: TGCAGTGCTAGAGGGGGACAGGGTTACAATGAGCAGTTCTTC. It yields the protein CSARGGQGYNEQFF.

The V call is TRBV12-3 or TRBV12-4, the J call TRBJ2-2, with a weak D call TRBD2 (6 bases). This CDR3 contains 16 residues. V was trimmed by 3 bases and J by 4 bases, leaving 15 bases between them. The CDR3 region has the DNA TGTGCCAGCAGTTTGGGTCAGGGCGGGGCCACCGGGGAGCTGTTTTTT. Translation: CASSLGQGGATGELFF.

The chain uses TRBV20-1 and TRBJ2-3, with D unresolved. Germline-derived CDR1 and CDR2 are DFQATT and SNEGSKA (reference sequence). The CDR3 is made up of 13 amino acids. Deletions cut 4 bases from V and 2 bases from J, with 10 bases between. The CDR3 nucleotides are TGCAGTGCTACCTCCACCTACACAGATACGCAGTATTTT. This translates into CSATSTYTDTQYF.

The chain couples TRBV9 to TRBJ2-1; D tentatively fits TRBD1 or TRBD2 (6 bases each). In germline, CDR1 is SGDLS, CDR2 YYNGEE. With 2 bases removed from V and 5 bases from J, the gap between germline ends came to 14 bases. The CDR3 is 15 residues long. CDR3 nucleotide sequence: TGTGCCAGCAGCGTCGGAGGGGGAGGAAACAATGAGCAGTTCTTC. Protein sequence: CASSVGGGGNNEQFF.

Notes on this clonotype: A far larger clone is just one base off, so this is likely a read error. In DNA, the CDR3 is TGTGCCAGCAGCTTAGTCCCAGGGGGGACAGGGACGCTCGAGCAGTTCTTC. This translates into CASSLVPGGTGTLEQFF. This chain joins TRBV11-3 and TRBJ2-1; 9 positions match TRBD1. V lost 1 base, J lost 10 bases, and 14 bases stayed unmatched. The CDR3 covers 17 residues. Per germline, CDR1 SGHNT and CDR2 YENEEA.

This clonotype was detected ten times or more. The V gene is TRBV5-1, the J gene TRBJ2-7; D may correspond to TRBD1 or TRBD2 (5 bases each). Germline V lookup: CDR1 SGHRS, CDR2 YFSETQ. This CDR3 contains 15 residues. Trimming removed 0 bases at V and 2 bases at J, with 12 bases between. The CDR3 loop reads CASSLGGDRTYEQYF. The CDR3 DNA reads TGCGCCAGCAGCTTGGGAGGGGACCGCACCTACGAGCAGTACTTC.

The chain carries TRBV9 and TRBJ2-2; D is possibly TRBD2 (6 bases). The CDR3 sequence is 15 residues long. In germline, CDR1 is SGDLS, CDR2 YYNGEE. V lost 3 bases to trimming and J lost 3 bases, with 12 bases between them. This chain's CDR3 is CASSESGSYTGELFF. CDR3 bases: TGTGCCAGCAGCGAAAGCGGGTCTTACACCGGGGAGCTGTTTTTT.

This clonotype was observed a handful of times. The V gene is TRBV27, the J gene TRBJ2-6; perhaps D is TRBD1 or TRBD2 (5 bases each). Germline CDR1 reads MNHEY; CDR2 reads SMNVEV (reference sequence). The CDR3 has 17 residues. V lost 7 bases and J lost 0, with 16 bases in between. CDR3 DNA: TGTGCCAGCAAGCGCGAGACAGACTACTCTGGGGCCAACGTCCTGACTTTC. Protein sequence: CASKRETDYSGANVLTF.

The V call is TRBV4-1, the J call TRBJ2-2, with 8 bases fitting TRBD1. Germline CDR1 is MGHRA and CDR2 is YSYEKL. The V gene end was trimmed by 2 bases and the J gene end by 6 bases; junction bases not matched to a gene: 5. The CDR3 is 15 residues long. The CDR3 sequence is CASSQPDRVAGELFF. DNA for the CDR3: TGCGCCAGCAGCCAACCGGACAGGGTGGCCGGGGAGCTGTTTTTT.

The sample holds many counts of this clonotype. This chain joins TRBV12-3 or TRBV12-4 and TRBJ1-1; D not resolved. The CDR3 consists of 13 residues. V lost 7 bases to trimming and J lost 4 bases, with 13 bases between them. The CDR3 DNA follows: TGTGCCAGCACCTATCGAGGTGGCACTGAAGCTTTCTTT. Residues: CASTYRGGTEAFF.

This clonotype was seen repeatedly, ten times or more. The J gene is TRBJ2-7, the V gene TRBV7-9, with D perhaps TRBD1 (6 bases). Per the germline V gene, CDR1 is SEHNR and CDR2 is FQNEAQ (reference sequence). V shed 4 bases and J shed 0 bases, with 13 bases lying between them. The CDR3 runs 15 residues. The CDR3 reads CASSYPTGSSYEQYF. In nucleotides, the CDR3 is TGTGCCAGCAGCTACCCAACAGGGAGCTCCTACGAGCAGTACTTC.

There are a few counts of this clonotype. This chain uses TRBV5-1 with TRBJ2-5, with unresolved D. V dropped 1 base and J dropped 4 bases, with 17 bases sitting between them. The CDR3 contains 16 residues. CDR1 is SGHRS and CDR2 is YFSETQ in the germline V gene. CDR3 bases: TGCGCCAGCAGCTTGATGTCCCAGTCCTGGAGAGAGACCCAGTACTTC. This gives the protein CASSLMSQSWRETQYF.

This clonotype appeared many times. The chain recombines TRBV20-1 with TRBJ2-7; TRBD2 aligns across 8 bases. The CDR3 loop spans 19 amino acids. Germline V gene data show CDR1 as DFQATT and CDR2 as SNEGSKA (reference sequence). The V gene end was trimmed by 0 bases and the J gene end by 2 bases; junction bases not matched to a gene: 18. The CDR3: CSARDHVRSRAGGPYEQYF. CDR3 nucleotides: TGCAGTGCTAGAGACCACGTCCGCTCCAGGGCGGGAGGCCCCTACGAGCAGTACTTC.

The chain is built from TRBV4-1 and TRBJ2-2; D gene unclear. Germline V lookup: CDR1 MGHRA, CDR2 YSYEKL. The CDR3 spans 14 residues. V lost 5 bases to trimming and J lost 1 base, with 8 bases between them. The CDR3 DNA sequence: TGCGCCAGCAGCTCTCCAGTGAACACCGGGGAGCTGTTTTTT. It translates to CASSSPVNTGELFF.

This clonotype was recorded many times. The CDR3 loop reads CASSLALGGVSNQPQHF. DNA of the CDR3: TGTGCCAGCAGTTTAGCGCTAGGAGGAGTTAGCAATCAGCCCCAGCATTTT. This sequence joins TRBV12-3 or TRBV12-4 and TRBJ1-5; no clear D gene. The CDR3 has 17 amino acids. Between the trimmed V and J ends, which lost 0 bases and 0 bases, there was a span of 12 bases.

The chain recombines TRBV5-1 with TRBJ2-1, with 8 bases aligning to TRBD2. This CDR3 is built from 16 residues. J lost 3 bases, V lost 0 bases, and 5 bases had no gene match. Germline V CDR1 and CDR2: SGHRS, YFSETQ. Here the CDR3 DNA reads TGCGCCAGCAGCTTGGCTCCCAGCGGGAGCTACAATGAGCAGTTCTTC. Translated, it gives CASSLAPSGSYNEQFF.

A single count supports this clonotype. The rearrangement uses TRBV4-1 and TRBJ2-1; tentative D call: TRBD2 (5 bases). Deletions cut 3 bases from V and 6 bases from J, with 15 bases between. This CDR3 region has 15 residues. CDR1 MGHRA and CDR2 YSYEKL come from the germline V gene. The CDR3 loop reads CASSHRGSRGNEQFF. The DNA of the CDR3 is TGCGCCAGCAGCCACAGAGGGAGCCGGGGCAATGAGCAGTTCTTC.

This clonotype has a handful of counts. The rearrangement joins TRBV5-1 to TRBJ2-5; D gene uncertain. Germline values: CDR1 SGHRS, CDR2 YFSETQ. The CDR3 is 15 amino acids. V was trimmed by 4 bases and J by 3 bases, leaving 16 bases between them. In DNA, the CDR3 is TGCGCCAGCAGCCCGGCGGAACCACGAAAAGAGACCCAGTACTTC. The encoded protein is CASSPAEPRKETQYF.